These 22 T cell receptor beta chains share one sample of origin, sequenced in a study of Ad26.COV2.S vaccination and SARS-CoV-2 variants. Treatment in this sample: roughly 18 received Ad26.COV2.S at low or high dose, single or two shots; roughly five received placebo; per-sample allocation not given. The investigators took samples on day 63 after the first vaccine or placebo injection. Sequencing used immunoSEQ multiplex PCR; TCRdb keeps in-frame clones, though not all of them. Among around 450,000 clones, roughly 88% were seen once, and the ten largest hold less than 4.5%. This material consisted of peripheral blood, taken in a trial of Ad26.COV2.S vaccine versus placebo. The receptors shown here come from a person aged 18-65 years who received the Ad26.COV2.S COVID-19 vaccine or a placebo.

The chain is built from TRBV5-1 and TRBJ2-5; TRBD2 matches at 8 bases. V shed 0 bases and J 5 bases; nucleotides not matched to a gene: 6. Per the germline V gene, CDR1 is SGHRS and CDR2 is YFSETQ. CDR3 length: 15 amino acids. CDR3 amino acids: CASSLAGLAGETQYF. Here the CDR3 DNA reads TGCGCCAGCAGCTTGGCCGGACTAGCTGGTGAGACCCAGTACTTC.

V and J are TRBV20-1 and TRBJ1-5, with D uncertain. Germline V CDR1 and CDR2: DFQATT, SNEGSKA (reference sequence). The V end was cut by 3 bases, the J end by 1 base, with 10 bases between. This CDR3 has 14 residues. The CDR3 DNA is TGCAGTGCTAGTACCGGGAGCAGCAATCAGCCCCAGCATTTT. Translation gives CSASTGSSNQPQHF.

Regarding this clone: The same CDR3 also results from other DNA sequences found in this sample. The genes are TRBV19 and TRBJ2-5; no clear D. V dropped 1 base and J dropped 4 bases, with 4 bases sitting between them. Germline lookup yields CDR1 LNHDA and CDR2 SQIVND (reference sequence). The CDR3 covers 12 residues. CDR3 DNA: TGTGCCAGTAGTATAGGGGGAGAGACCCAGTACTTC. Translation: CASSIGGETQYF.

This clone was seen a single time. The rearrangement joins TRBV27 to TRBJ2-7; TRBD2 aligns across 12 bases. V lost 5 bases and J lost 5; bases outside the gene matches: 7. Germline V gives CDR1 MNHEY, CDR2 SMNVEV (reference sequence). The CDR3 is 15 residues long. CDR3: CASSPETSGRDEQYF. CDR3 in DNA: TGTGCCAGCAGTCCCGAGACTAGCGGGAGAGACGAGCAGTACTTC.

This clone was found once. The chain uses TRBV27 and TRBJ2-7, with TRBD2 as a possible D gene (6 bases). Germline CDR1 is MNHEY and CDR2 is SMNVEV (reference sequence). Trimming removed 5 bases at V and 10 bases at J, with 27 bases between. CDR3 length: 16 residues. The chain's CDR3 is CASSHWAGRGMQGQYF. Here the CDR3 DNA reads TGTGCCAGCAGTCATTGGGCCGGACGGGGGATGCAAGGACAGTACTTC.

V usage is TRBV6-2 or TRBV6-3 and J usage is TRBJ2-6; the match to TRBD1 covers 9 bases. The germline V gene encodes CDR1 MNHEY and CDR2 SVGEGT. The CDR3 spans 15 residues. V lost 5 bases and J lost 6; bases outside the gene matches: 5. The CDR3 reads CASSKQGAKANVLTF. In nucleotides, the CDR3 is TGTGCCAGCAGTAAACAGGGGGCCAAGGCCAACGTCCTGACTTTC.

V is TRBV7-9 and J is TRBJ1-1; a possible D gene is TRBD1 (5 bases). V dropped 4 bases and J dropped 2 bases, with 11 bases sitting between them. CDR1 SEHNR and CDR2 FQNEAQ come from the germline V gene (reference sequence). The CDR3 runs 14 residues. The CDR3 spells CASSSEGSNTEAFF. The CDR3 DNA is TGTGCCAGCAGCTCTGAGGGGTCCAACACTGAAGCTTTCTTT.

A few counts support this clone. In DNA, the CDR3 is TGTGCCAGCAGCCAACACTCGCTCGGGTTAGAAGCTTTCTTT. It encodes CASSQHSLGLEAFF. V usage is TRBV14 and J usage is TRBJ1-1; D unclear. The CDR3 runs to 14 residues. Germline V lookup: CDR1 SGHDN, CDR2 FVKESK. Trimming cost V 2 bases and J 8 bases, with 15 bases left between them.

V is TRBV29-1 and J is TRBJ2-2; D gene unclear. Trimming removed 7 bases from V and 1 base from J, with 10 bases in between. CDR3 length: 13 residues. The germline V gene has CDR1 SQVTM and CDR2 ANQGSEA. The CDR3 nucleotides read TGCAGCGCCGGTGCTCGGAACACCGGGGAGCTGTTTTTT. It is translated as CSAGARNTGELFF.

V gene TRBV4-3 combines with J gene TRBJ2-7; 10 bases are shared with TRBD2. This CDR3 has 16 amino acids. Germline CDR1 and CDR2: LGHNA and YSLEER. V trimming: 3 bases; J trimming: 3 bases; junction bases outside the gene matches: 8. The DNA of the CDR3 is TGCGCCAGCAGCCAGGATGTCGGGACTAGCGTCTACGAGCAGTACTTC. Translation: CASSQDVGTSVYEQYF.

The rearrangement uses TRBV7-2 and TRBJ1-2; D not certain. Trimming removed 3 bases from V and 8 bases from J, with 19 bases in between. CDR1 and CDR2 from the germline V gene are SGHTA and FQGNSA. CDR3 size: 15 residues. CDR3 residues: CASSLARANSGGYTF. DNA for the CDR3: TGTGCCAGCAGCTTGGCAAGGGCCAACTCAGGAGGCTACACCTTC.

The chain has TRBV6-5 and TRBJ2-5; unclear D gene. The CDR3 runs to 13 residues. V lost 6 bases to trimming and J lost 2 bases, with 10 bases between them. Germline V gene data show CDR1 as MNHEY and CDR2 as SVGAGI. CDR3 residues: CASSSSFQETQYF. Written as DNA, the CDR3 is TGTGCCAGCAGCTCGAGTTTTCAAGAGACCCAGTACTTC.

The genes are TRBV9 and TRBJ1-3, with no clear D. The CDR3 covers 14 residues. The germline V gene encodes CDR1 SGDLS and CDR2 YYNGEE. V gave up 3 bases and J gave up 0 bases, with 7 bases separating them. The CDR3 bases are TGTGCCAGCAGCGGGAGGGCCTCTGGAAACACCATATATTTT. Its protein product is CASSGRASGNTIYF.

J is TRBJ1-5 and V is TRBV19, with D tentatively TRBD1 (5 bases). With 7 bases removed from V and 0 bases from J, the gap between germline ends came to 22 bases. CDR1 is LNHDA and CDR2 is SQIVND in the germline V gene (reference sequence). The CDR3 is made up of 18 amino acids. The CDR3 is CASTPRTRDRYSNQPQHF. In DNA, the CDR3 is TGTGCCAGTACCCCCCGAACGAGGGACCGATATAGCAATCAGCCCCAGCATTTT.

Comments on this clone: Other DNA variants within this sample encode the same CDR3. V is TRBV6-5 and J is TRBJ2-6; no clear D. The CDR3 runs 12 residues. Germline V gene sequence: CDR1 MNHEY, CDR2 SVGAGI. V was cut by 8 bases and J by 0 bases, with 2 bases left in between. DNA of the CDR3: TGTGCCAGCCTCTCTGGGGCCAACGTCCTGACTTTC. This sequence encodes CASLSGANVLTF.

CDR3 nucleotide sequence: TGTGCCAGCAGTGTAGTGGAGGGGGGACTAGCAAAACATTTTTCCTACGAGCAGTACTTC. Amino acids: CASSVVEGGLAKHFSYEQYF. The chain employs TRBV6-4 and TRBJ2-7; TRBD2 agrees at 9 bases. The CDR3 is 20 amino acids. Trimming took 4 bases from V and 1 from J; bases not matched to a gene: 20. The germline V gene has CDR1 MRHNA and CDR2 SNTAGT.

Remarks on this clone: This sample also contains other DNA sequences that code for the same CDR3. The chain joins TRBV9 to TRBJ2-7; weak D call: TRBD2 (5 bases). Germline V gene sequence: CDR1 SGDLS, CDR2 YYNGEE. The germline V and J ends were trimmed by 0 bases and 2 bases, with 9 bases remaining between them. The CDR3 consists of 14 residues. CDR3 DNA: TGTGCCAGCAGCGTAGGTGGGAGCACCTACGAGCAGTACTTC. It specifies CASSVGGSTYEQYF.

For this clone: In the same sample, other DNA sequences code for this CDR3. The chain carries TRBV5-6 and TRBJ2-7; a weak D match, TRBD2 (6 bases). The germline V gene has CDR1 SGHDT and CDR2 YYEEEE. This CDR3 spans 14 amino acids. The V gene lost 5 bases and the J gene lost 2 bases, with 14 bases spanning the gap. CDR3 bases: TGTGCCAGCAGTTTTCCGGGACTTGCCTACGAGCAGTACTTC. Encoded protein: CASSFPGLAYEQYF.

The CDR3 protein is CASSLEGTSGSYEQYF. The CDR3 DNA sequence: TGTGCCAGCAGCTTAGAAGGGACTAGCGGGAGTTACGAGCAGTACTTC. The chain has TRBV7-2 and TRBJ2-7; 14 bases line up with TRBD2. The CDR3 contains 16 residues. J was trimmed by 4 bases and V by 1 base; bases with no gene match: 3. Germline loops: CDR1 SGHTA, CDR2 FQGNSA.

This clone was seen more than once but under ten times. This chain uses TRBV25-1 with TRBJ1-1; D remains unclear. This CDR3 region has 12 residues. Germline assignment: CDR1 MGHDK and CDR2 SYGVNS. V was trimmed by 6 bases and J by 1 base, leaving 6 bases between them. The CDR3 coding sequence is TGTGCCAGCAGAGGGCCGAACACTGAAGCTTTCTTT. This codes for CASRGPNTEAFF.

The chain carries TRBV2 and TRBJ2-1; weak D call: TRBD2 (6 bases). The CDR3 covers 16 residues. CDR1 is SNHLY and CDR2 is FYNNEI in the germline V gene. Between the trimmed V and J ends, which lost 8 bases and 9 bases, there was a span of 26 bases. The CDR3 coding sequence is TGTGCCAGCTACCGACCGGAAGGCGGGGTTTTGGGTGAGCAGTTCTTC. This encodes CASYRPEGGVLGEQFF.

The chain links TRBV28 to TRBJ1-5; unclear D gene. The CDR3 loop spans 16 amino acids. Germline assignment: CDR1 MDHEN and CDR2 SYDVKM. Trimming stripped 5 bases from V and 0 bases from J, with 14 bases between. In DNA form, the CDR3 reads TGTGCCAGCAGTCCAACCGTGGGCCTTAGCAATCAGCCCCAGCATTTT. Translated, it gives CASSPTVGLSNQPQHF.